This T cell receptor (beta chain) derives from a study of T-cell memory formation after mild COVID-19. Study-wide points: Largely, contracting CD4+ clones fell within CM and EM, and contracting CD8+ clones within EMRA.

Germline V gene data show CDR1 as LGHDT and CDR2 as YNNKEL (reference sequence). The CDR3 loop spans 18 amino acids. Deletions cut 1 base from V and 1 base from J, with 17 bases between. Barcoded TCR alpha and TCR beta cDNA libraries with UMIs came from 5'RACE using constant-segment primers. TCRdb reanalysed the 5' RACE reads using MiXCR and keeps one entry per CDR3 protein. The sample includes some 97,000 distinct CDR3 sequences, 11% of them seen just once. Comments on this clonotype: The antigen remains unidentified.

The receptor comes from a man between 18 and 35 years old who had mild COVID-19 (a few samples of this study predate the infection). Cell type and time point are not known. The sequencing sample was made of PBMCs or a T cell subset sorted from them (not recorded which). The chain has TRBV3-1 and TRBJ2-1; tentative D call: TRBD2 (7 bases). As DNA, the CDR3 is TGTGCCAGCAGCCAAGTAGTAATGGCGGGGGCATCCTACAATGAGCAGTTCTTC. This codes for CASSQVVMAGASYNEQFF.